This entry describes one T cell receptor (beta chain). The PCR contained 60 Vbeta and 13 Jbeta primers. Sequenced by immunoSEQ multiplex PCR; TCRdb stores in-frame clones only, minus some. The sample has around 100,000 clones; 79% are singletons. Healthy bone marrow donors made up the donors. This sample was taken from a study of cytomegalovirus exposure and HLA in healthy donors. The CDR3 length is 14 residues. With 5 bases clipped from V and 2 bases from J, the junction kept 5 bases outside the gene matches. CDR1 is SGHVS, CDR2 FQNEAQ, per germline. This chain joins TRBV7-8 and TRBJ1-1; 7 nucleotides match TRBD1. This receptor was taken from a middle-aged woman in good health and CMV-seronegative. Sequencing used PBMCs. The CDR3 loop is CASSPRDRNTEAFF. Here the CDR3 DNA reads TGTGCCAGCAGCCCGAGGGACAGAAACACTGAAGCTTTCTTT.